This T cell receptor (beta chain) was documented in a study of T cells in Graves' hyperthyroidism and ophthalmopathy. About the study: Staff took peripheral blood when the initial diagnosis was made, before any treatment began.

This CDR3 is 12 amino acids long. V was pared by 2 bases and J by 14 bases, with 12 bases between. The study based diagnoses on clinical symptoms, serum thyroxine and TRAb, thyroid ultrasound and orbital computed tomography. RNA transcripts were the template for amplifying TCR beta CDR3 regions. Using the HTBI primer set, a first-round RT-PCR was run on the TCR CDR3. MiXCR, applied by TCRdb to the multiplex PCR reads, yields one record per CDR3 protein. The data contain approximately 610,000 distinct CDR3 sequences, approximately 15% of them singletons. Overall study results and limits: Classification by a 13 V-J model distinguished ophthalmopathy from stable hyperthyroidism.

In this sample, this clonotype turned up a few times. As yet, its antigen is unknown. This clonotype was sampled from a woman aged 18-29 years with Graves' hyperthyroidism. The sequenced material came from blood. The chain carries TRBV12-3 or TRBV12-4 and TRBJ2-2; D perhaps matches TRBD2 (5 bases). The CDR3 loop is CASSLYIGGLFF. CDR3 DNA sequence: TGTGCCAGCAGTTTATATATCGGAGGACTGTTTTTT.